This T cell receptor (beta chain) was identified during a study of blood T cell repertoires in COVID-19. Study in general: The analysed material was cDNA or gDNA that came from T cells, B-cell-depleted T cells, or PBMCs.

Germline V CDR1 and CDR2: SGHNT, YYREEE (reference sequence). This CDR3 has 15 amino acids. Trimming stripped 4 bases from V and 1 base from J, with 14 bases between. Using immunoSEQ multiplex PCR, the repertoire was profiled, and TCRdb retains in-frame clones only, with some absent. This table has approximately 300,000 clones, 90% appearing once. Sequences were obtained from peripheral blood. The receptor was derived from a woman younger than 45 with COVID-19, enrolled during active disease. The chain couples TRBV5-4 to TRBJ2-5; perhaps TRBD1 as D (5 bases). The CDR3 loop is CASSPAVGVQETQYF. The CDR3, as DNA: TGTGCCAGCAGCCCGGCCGTAGGGGTCCAAGAGACCCAGTACTTC.